This entry describes one T cell receptor (beta chain). Mismatch with germline at one junction end may stem from a read error. The record originates from a study of blood T cell repertoires in COVID-19. Looking at the study overall: PBMCs, B-cell-depleted T cells, or T cells provided the cDNA or gDNA that made up the material.

This CDR3 has 13 residues. Germline loops: CDR1 SGHRS, CDR2 YFSETQ. The protocol was immunoSEQ multiplex PCR, while the TCRdb copy is restricted to in-frame clones and leaves out a portion. The sample comprises over 200,000 clones, 84% of which are singletons, and approximately 8% rests with the top ten. The sample comprised peripheral blood. The chain recombines TRBV5-1 with TRBJ1-1; D gene unclear. This TCR derives from an elderly woman with COVID-19, enrolled during active disease. Here the CDR3 DNA reads TGCGCCAGCAGCTTAGCCCCTCCACAGCCACTCGTCTTT. Protein product: CASSLAPPQPLVF. The entire variable domain, with the rest obtained from reference TRBV5-1 and TRBJ1-1, is as follows: KAGVTQTPRYLIKTRGQQVTLSCSPISGHRSVSWYQQTPGQGLQFLFEYFSETQRNKGNFPGRFSGRQFSNSRSEMNVSTLELGDSALYLCASSLAPPQPLVFGQGTRLTVV.